This T cell receptor (beta chain) was profiled in a study of blood T cell repertoires in COVID-19. The data were produced by immunoSEQ multiplex PCR, yet TCRdb's version contains in-frame clones alone and is incomplete. This sample has 200,000 to 250,000 clones, with about nine tenths found just once. The CDR3 length is 15 residues. V gave up 0 bases and J gave up 1 base; unmatched junction bases: 2. Germline V gene lookup returns CDR1 SGHNT and CDR2 YYREEE (reference sequence). The rearrangement joins TRBV5-4 to TRBJ1-2; TRBD1 agrees at 8 bases. The origin of this receptor is a man of 80 years or more with acute or convalescent COVID-19. Material: peripheral blood. CDR3 sequence reads: CASSLATGGNYGYTF. CDR3 nucleotide sequence: TGTGCCAGCAGCTTGGCAACAGGGGGTAACTATGGCTACACCTTC.